This record looks at one T cell receptor (beta chain) sequence and its context. What this receptor recognizes is not known. No quality values exist for individual bases; no much larger clone is one base distant. TCR beta repertoires were profiled from peripheral blood of under 15 young patients with multiple sclerosis to demonstrate the VDJtools post-analysis software. The multiple sclerosis patients were children and adolescents ranging in age from roughly 6 to 15 years. Library preparation used PCR. These reads were obtained on an Illumina HiSeq 2500. To reduce PCR and sequencing biases, unique molecular identifiers were incorporated into the TCR beta cDNA libraries. Per 1 to 10 million input T cells, roughly 500,000 cDNA molecules were obtained, such that each molecule approximated one T cell. The patient libraries were prepared and sequenced using the same protocol as the earlier healthy control dataset. Samples belonging to the same batch were prepared together, multiplexed and sequenced on a shared HiSeq lane. For the original study's pipeline: Raw barcoded reads were processed with MIGEC, discarding single-read molecular identifier groups before consensus assembly and CDR3 extraction. Clonotype tables were post-analysed with VDJtools, normalizing diversity by down-sampling all datasets to the smallest sample size. To correct batch-related cross-sample contamination, repertoire overlap clustering matched CDR3 amino acid sequences but not nucleotide sequences. In TCRdb, the public reads were trimmed at Q25 with fastp and aligned with MiXCR, with productive beta chains retained. Every distinct CDR3 protein forms one entry, paired with its most common genes and DNA. The V and J calls come from TCRdb's annotation, not from the publication. This sample has 750,000 to 950,000 distinct CDR3 sequences in its table, and about 45% of those were observed once. Roughly 4.9% of the sample is in the top ten clones.

This entry comes from a study of post-analysis software for immune sequencing data (dated by TCRdb to 2015 to 2017). At the level of the whole study: The recorded disease courses included relapsing-remitting, secondary progressive and progressive-relapsing multiple sclerosis, and some patients had no subtype annotation. A subset of samples was prepared in parallel using single-end sample barcoding, then pooled and co-amplified after Illumina adapter ligation. Patient repertoires were compared against roughly 11 previously published healthy control repertoires from donors aged about 6 to 26 years. General findings and caveats noted by the study authors: Multiple sclerosis patients had significantly lower normalized Chao1 diversity than controls, a result that suggests substantial peripheral T-cell clonal expansion. Direct clustering with F measure revealed strong co-clustering of samples prepared in the same batch, which led to a batch-effect correction. Patients showed significantly higher frequencies than controls for five TRBV segments, among them TRBV5-6, TRBV5-1 and TRBV20-1. The multiple sclerosis patient group was slightly younger than the control group.

CDR1 MNHEY and CDR2 SVGEGT are derived from the germline V gene. The CDR3 contains 12 residues, cysteine and phenylalanine counted. The sequence is cut down to CDR3 DNA, 36 bases in frame from base 1. The V and J segments used are TRBV6-2 or TRBV6-3 and TRBJ2-5, with the D gene not clear enough to name. The J call may be mistaken, given a closer DNA end match to TRBJ2-7. Sequencing input: blood. The sequence derives from a girl aged 5 to 17 with multiple sclerosis. The DNA sequence follows: TGTGCCAGCTCCACGTCCCTGTACGAGCAGTACTTC. Its protein product is CASSTSLYEQYF.